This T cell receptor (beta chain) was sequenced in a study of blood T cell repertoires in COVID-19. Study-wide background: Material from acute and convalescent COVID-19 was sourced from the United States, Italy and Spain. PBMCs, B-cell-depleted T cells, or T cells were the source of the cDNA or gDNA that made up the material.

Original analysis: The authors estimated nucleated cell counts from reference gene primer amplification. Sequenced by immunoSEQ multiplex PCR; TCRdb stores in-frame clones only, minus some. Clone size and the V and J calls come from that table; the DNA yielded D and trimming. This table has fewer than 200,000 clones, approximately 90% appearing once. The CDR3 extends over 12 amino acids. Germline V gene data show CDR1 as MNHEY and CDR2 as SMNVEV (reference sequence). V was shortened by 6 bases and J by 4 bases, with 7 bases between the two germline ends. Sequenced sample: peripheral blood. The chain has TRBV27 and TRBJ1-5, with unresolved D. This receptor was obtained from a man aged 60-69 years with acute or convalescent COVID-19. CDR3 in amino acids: CASSHLNQPQHF. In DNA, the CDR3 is TGTGCCAGCAGCCACTTAAATCAGCCCCAGCATTTT.